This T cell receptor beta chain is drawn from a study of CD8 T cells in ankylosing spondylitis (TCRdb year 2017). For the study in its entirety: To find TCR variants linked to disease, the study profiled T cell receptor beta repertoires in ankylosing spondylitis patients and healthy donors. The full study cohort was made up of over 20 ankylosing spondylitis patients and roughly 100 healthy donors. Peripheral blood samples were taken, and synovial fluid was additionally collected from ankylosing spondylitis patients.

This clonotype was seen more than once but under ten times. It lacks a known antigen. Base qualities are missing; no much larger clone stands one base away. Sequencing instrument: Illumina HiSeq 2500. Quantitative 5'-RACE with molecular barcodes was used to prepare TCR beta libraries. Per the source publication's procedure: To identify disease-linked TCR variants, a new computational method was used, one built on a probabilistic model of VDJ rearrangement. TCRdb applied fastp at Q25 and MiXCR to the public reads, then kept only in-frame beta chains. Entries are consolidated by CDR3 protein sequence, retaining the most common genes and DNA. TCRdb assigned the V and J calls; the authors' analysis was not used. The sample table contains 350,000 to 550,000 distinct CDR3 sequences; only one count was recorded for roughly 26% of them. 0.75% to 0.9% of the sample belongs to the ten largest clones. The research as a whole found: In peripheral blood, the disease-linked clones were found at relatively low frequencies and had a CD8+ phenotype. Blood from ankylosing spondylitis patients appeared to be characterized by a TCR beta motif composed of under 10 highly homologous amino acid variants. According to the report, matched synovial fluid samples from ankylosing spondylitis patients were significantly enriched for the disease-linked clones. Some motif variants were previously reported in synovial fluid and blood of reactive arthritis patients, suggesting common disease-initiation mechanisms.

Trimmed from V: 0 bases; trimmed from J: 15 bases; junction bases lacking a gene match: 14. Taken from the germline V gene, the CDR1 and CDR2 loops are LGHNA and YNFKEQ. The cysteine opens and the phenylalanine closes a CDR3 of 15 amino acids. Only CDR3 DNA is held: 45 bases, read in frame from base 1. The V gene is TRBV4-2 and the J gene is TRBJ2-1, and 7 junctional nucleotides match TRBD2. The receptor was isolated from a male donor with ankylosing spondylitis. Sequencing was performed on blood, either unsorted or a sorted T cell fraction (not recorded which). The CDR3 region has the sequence CASSQERIAGGPLFF. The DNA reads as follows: TGTGCCAGCAGCCAAGAAAGGATAGCGGGCGGCCCGCTGTTCTTC.